Listed below are T cell receptor beta chains from one sample, sequenced in a study of shared clonotypes between healthy human individuals. Assay: immunoSEQ multiplex PCR; the TCRdb copy retains only in-frame clones and omits some. The repertoire holds 950,000 to 1,100,000 clones, with around 75% as singletons. Sequences were obtained from memory CD4+ T cells sorted from blood. All receptors come from a man aged 18 to 29 in good health. The CDR3 runs from the conserved cysteine through the conserved F or W. D genes are given only for firm matches. Clone size is not always given. Where it is, it says once, few, many or a class for expanded clones.

D: .; size: .; V: TRBV7-3; J: TRBJ2-2; DNA: TGTGCCAGCAGCCTTAACACCGGGGAGCTGTTTTTT; CDR3: CASSLNTGELFF
D: .; size: .; V: TRBV6-5; J: TRBJ1-3; DNA: TGTGCCAGCAGCCGCAAAGGGGGAAACACCATATATTTT; CDR3: CASSRKGGNTIYF
D: TRBD1; size: .; V: TRBV6-5; J: TRBJ1-6; DNA: TGTGCCAGCAGAAGTTCCGGGACAGCCCTCCACTTT; CDR3: CASRSSGTALHF
D: .; size: .; V: TRBV2; J: TRBJ1-5; DNA: TGTGCCAGCAGGGACTCAGGGGCGAGCAATCAGCCCCAGCATTTT; CDR3: CASRDSGASNQPQHF
D: TRBD2; size: .; V: TRBV5-4; J: TRBJ2-1; DNA: TGTGCCAGCACCTTGGGGCTAGCGGGAGGGCAGTTCTTC; CDR3: CASTLGLAGGQFF
D: .; size: .; V: TRBV7-2; J: TRBJ2-1; DNA: TGTGCCAGCAGCTTAAGGCGGTGGGAGGGGGGTGAGCAGTTCTTC; CDR3: CASSLRRWEGGEQFF
D: .; size: .; V: TRBV11-2; J: TRBJ2-7; DNA: TGTGCCAGCAGCTTCTCGGACGGTCGCTCCTACGAGCAGTACTTC; CDR3: CASSFSDGRSYEQYF
D: .; size: .; V: TRBV30; J: TRBJ1-4; DNA: TGTGCCTGGAGTCTAGGAAAAGGGGCGAGAGATGAAAAACTGTTTTTT; CDR3: CAWSLGKGARDEKLFF
D: TRBD1; size: .; V: TRBV7-3; J: TRBJ2-5; DNA: TGTGCCAGCAGCCCGGACAGGGGAGAAGAGACCCAGTACTTC; CDR3: CASSPDRGEETQYF
D: TRBD2; size: few; V: TRBV6-5; J: TRBJ2-7; DNA: TGTGCCAGCAGTCCCCGGACTAGCTCCTACGAGCAGTACTTC; CDR3: CASSPRTSSYEQYF
D: TRBD1; size: .; V: TRBV19; J: TRBJ2-1; DNA: TGTGCCAGTAGTTCAACAGGGGTGGGTGAGCAGTTCTTC; CDR3: CASSSTGVGEQFF
D: TRBD2; size: .; V: TRBV5-4; J: TRBJ2-1; DNA: TGTGCCAGCAGCTCGGGACTAGCGGGAGGAGCTGCTGAGCAGTTCTTC; CDR3: CASSSGLAGGAAEQFF
D: TRBD1; size: many; V: TRBV11-1; J: TRBJ1-3; DNA: TGTGCCAGCAGCGTGGGACAGGTCCTCGGAAACACCATATATTTT; CDR3: CASSVGQVLGNTIYF
D: .; size: once; V: TRBV5-1; J: TRBJ2-3; DNA: TGCGCCAGCAGCTTGGCTTCCACAGATACGCAGTATTTT; CDR3: CASSLASTDTQYF
D: .; size: once; V: TRBV18; J: TRBJ2-7; DNA: TGTGCCAGCTCATCCCCTGGGGGACCGAGACCGTACGAGCAGTACTTC; CDR3: CASSSPGGPRPYEQYF
D: TRBD2; size: few; V: TRBV9; J: TRBJ2-5; DNA: TGTGCCAGCAGCGTAGTAGGGACTAGCGGAGAGACCCAGTACTTC; CDR3: CASSVVGTSGETQYF
D: .; size: .; V: TRBV9; J: TRBJ1-1; DNA: TGTGCCAGCAGCGTAGCGGGGGACACTGAAGCTTTCTTT; CDR3: CASSVAGDTEAFF
D: TRBD2; size: .; V: TRBV5-1; J: TRBJ2-5; DNA: TGCGCCAGCAGAGGACTAGCGGGAAGAGAAGAGACCCAGTACTTC; CDR3: CASRGLAGREETQYF
D: TRBD1; size: .; V: TRBV7-9; J: TRBJ2-2; DNA: TGTGCCAGCAGCCGATCAGGGGGCACCGGGGAGCTGTTTTTT; CDR3: CASSRSGGTGELFF
D: .; size: .; V: TRBV25-1; J: TRBJ2-4; DNA: TGTGCCAGCAGTTGGCAGGGCTCCATTCAGTACTTC; CDR3: CASSWQGSIQYF
D: .; size: .; V: TRBV18; J: TRBJ2-5; DNA: TGTGCCAGCTCACCACCCCGAGGCGGGGAGACCCAGTACTTC; CDR3: CASSPPRGGETQYF
D: TRBD1; size: .; V: TRBV6-5; J: TRBJ1-1; DNA: TGTGCCAGCAGTTATCCCGGGACAGGGCGATCAGAAGCTTTCTTT; CDR3: CASSYPGTGRSEAFF
D: .; size: few; V: TRBV28; J: TRBJ1-4; DNA: TGTGCCAGCAGTTCGGCAGGGCCAACTAATGAAAAACTGTTTTTT; CDR3: CASSSAGPTNEKLFF
D: TRBD1; size: .; V: TRBV5-8; J: TRBJ2-1; DNA: TGTGCCAGCAGGGCCGGGACAGGCTCCTACAATGAGCAGTTCTTC; CDR3: CASRAGTGSYNEQFF
D: TRBD1; size: .; V: TRBV11-2; J: TRBJ2-7; DNA: TGTGCCAGCAGCTTCGGGACAGTGACAGAGCAGTACTTC; CDR3: CASSFGTVTEQYF
D: TRBD2; size: .; V: TRBV9; J: TRBJ2-7; DNA: TGTGCCAGCAGCGTAGTGGGAGGGGCTACCGAGCAGTACTTC; CDR3: CASSVVGGATEQYF
D: .; size: .; V: TRBV5-6; J: TRBJ2-1; DNA: TGTGCCAGCAGCTTTTTACAGGGCTTGTTTGAGCAGTTCTTC; CDR3: CASSFLQGLFEQFF
D: .; size: .; V: TRBV21-1; J: TRBJ2-2; DNA: TGTGCCAGCAGGACCCCTATGGGAACCGGGGAGCTGTTTTTT; CDR3: CASRTPMGTGELFF
D: .; size: .; V: TRBV6-6; J: TRBJ2-2; DNA: TGTGCCAGCAGTTATCTACGGGCGAACACCGGGGAGCTGTTTTTT; CDR3: CASSYLRANTGELFF
D: .; size: .; V: TRBV19; J: TRBJ2-5; DNA: TGTGCCAGTAGCGACCATAACTGGGGGAACGGAGGGACCCAGTACTTC; CDR3: CASSDHNWGNGGTQYF
D: .; size: .; V: TRBV11-2; J: TRBJ1-5; DNA: TGTGCCAGCAGCGCTACAGCCTTTGGCAATCAGCCCCAGCATTTT; CDR3: CASSATAFGNQPQHF
D: TRBD1; size: .; V: TRBV6-4; J: TRBJ1-5; DNA: TGTGCCAGCAGTCCCGGGACAGGGGGCCATCAGCCCCAGCATTTT; CDR3: CASSPGTGGHQPQHF
D: .; size: .; V: TRBV6-1; J: TRBJ1-2; DNA: TGTGCCAGCAGTGAAAACGGACGGCCATATGGCTACACCTTC; CDR3: CASSENGRPYGYTF
D: TRBD1; size: .; V: TRBV18; J: TRBJ2-2; DNA: TGTGCCAGCTCGGCCGGGACAGGGAACACCGGGGAGCTGTTTTTT; CDR3: CASSAGTGNTGELFF
D: TRBD1; size: few; V: TRBV5-1; J: TRBJ2-2; DNA: TGCGCCAGCAGCCAACGGACAGGGGGGGCCGGGGAGCTGTTTTTT; CDR3: CASSQRTGGAGELFF
D: TRBD1; size: .; V: TRBV30; J: TRBJ1-5; DNA: TGTGCCTGGAGTCGAAACTCAGGGGGAAGGAGCAATCAGCCCCAGCATTTT; CDR3: CAWSRNSGGRSNQPQHF
D: TRBD1; size: .; V: TRBV29-1; J: TRBJ1-1; DNA: TGCAGCGCCTTGGGACAGAGGAACACTGAAGCTTTCTTT; CDR3: CSALGQRNTEAFF
D: TRBD1; size: .; V: TRBV7-8; J: TRBJ2-7; DNA: TGTGCCAGCAGCAGCCGGGACAGGGGATCGAACGAGCAGTACTTC; CDR3: CASSSRDRGSNEQYF
D: .; size: .; V: TRBV6-1; J: TRBJ1-6; DNA: TGTGCCAGCAGTGAAGCGGGGGGCAGGGCTAATTCACCCCTCCACTTT; CDR3: CASSEAGGRANSPLHF
D: .; size: .; V: TRBV7-8; J: TRBJ1-4; DNA: TGTGCCAGCAGCTTAGCTCCGGGACGGATAAATGAAAAACTGTTTTTT; CDR3: CASSLAPGRINEKLFF
D: .; size: .; V: TRBV6-1; J: TRBJ1-6; DNA: TGTGCCAGCAGCCCGCAACGGGGGAATAATTCACCCCTCCACTTT; CDR3: CASSPQRGNNSPLHF
D: TRBD1; size: .; V: TRBV7-9; J: TRBJ1-2; DNA: TGTGCCAGCAGCTTGGACAGGGGAAGATATGGCTACACCTTC; CDR3: CASSLDRGRYGYTF
D: .; size: .; V: TRBV18; J: TRBJ1-1; DNA: TGTGCCAGCTCACCCTCTATTGACACTGAAGCTTTCTTT; CDR3: CASSPSIDTEAFF
D: .; size: .; V: TRBV7-9; J: TRBJ2-2; DNA: TGTGCCAGCAGCTTAGGGGTCCCCAAAGAGGAGCTGTTTTTT; CDR3: CASSLGVPKEELFF
D: .; size: many; V: TRBV11-3; J: TRBJ1-1; DNA: TGTGCCAGCAGCTTGGACAGCGTGCGCACTGAAGCTTTCTTT; CDR3: CASSLDSVRTEAFF
D: .; size: .; V: TRBV7-2; J: TRBJ2-7; DNA: TGTGCCAGCAGCTCCGGTCCCCCCTACGAGCAGTACTTC; CDR3: CASSSGPPYEQYF
D: .; size: .; V: TRBV28; J: TRBJ2-7; DNA: TGTGCCAGCAGTTTTACGACAGTCCCCTACGAGCAGTACTTC; CDR3: CASSFTTVPYEQYF
D: .; size: .; V: TRBV7-8; J: TRBJ2-7; DNA: TGTGCCAGCAGCCCGACAGGTTCCAGGGCTTACGAGCAGTACTTC; CDR3: CASSPTGSRAYEQYF
D: TRBD2; size: .; V: TRBV10-2; J: TRBJ2-3; DNA: TGCGCCAGCAGGGCCCGCCGGGAGGCCGATACGCAGTATTTT; CDR3: CASRARREADTQYF
D: TRBD1; size: .; V: TRBV28; J: TRBJ1-1; DNA: TGTGCCAGCAGTCTGACAGGGGGGGAGAACACTGAAGCTTTCTTT; CDR3: CASSLTGGENTEAFF
D: TRBD1; size: once; V: TRBV5-4; J: TRBJ2-5; DNA: TGTGCCAGCAGCTTTACAGGGGTAGACGGGACCCAGTACTTC; CDR3: CASSFTGVDGTQYF
D: .; size: .; V: TRBV5-1; J: TRBJ1-2; DNA: TGCGCCAGCAGCACGACAGGTAGTAACTATGGCTACACCTTC; CDR3: CASSTTGSNYGYTF
D: .; size: .; V: TRBV11-2; J: TRBJ1-2; DNA: TGTGCCAGCAGCCCCCGGAACTATGGCTACACCTTC; CDR3: CASSPRNYGYTF
D: .; size: once; V: TRBV5-1; J: TRBJ1-1; DNA: TGCGCCAGCAGCAACGCAGGGAGAGGGAGCACTGAAGCTTTCTTT; CDR3: CASSNAGRGSTEAFF
D: .; size: .; V: TRBV5-1; J: TRBJ2-3; DNA: TGCGCCAGCAGCCGATCGGGGGGCACAGATACGCAGTATTTT; CDR3: CASSRSGGTDTQYF
D: TRBD1; size: .; V: TRBV5-1; J: TRBJ1-4; DNA: TGCGCCAGCAGCTTTGGACAGGGAAGTTCCCCGCTGTTTTTT; CDR3: CASSFGQGSSPLFF
D: TRBD2; size: .; V: TRBV7-2; J: TRBJ2-1; DNA: TGTGCCAGCAGCTTAGTCAGTAGCGGGAGTAGGAATGAGCAGTTCTTC; CDR3: CASSLVSSGSRNEQFF